These 21 T cell receptor beta chains came from one sample sequenced in a study of cytomegalovirus exposure and HLA in healthy donors (dated by TCRdb to 2017 to 2019). Libraries were constructed by the immunoSEQ multiplex PCR assay. A mixture of 60 forward primers for TCR Vbeta segments and 13 reverse primers for TCR Jbeta segments was used in the multiplex PCR. TCRdb holds this immuneACCESS table with in-frame rearrangements only. Some clones are missing; in checked studies, unresolved V genes explain under half, and the rest has no known cause. Within this sample are about 150,000 clones, with more than 60% of them counted one time only. The ten biggest clones cover 6.5% to 9% of the sample. Sequencing input: PBMCs. These receptors all stem from a middle-aged woman in good health and CMV-seropositive.

This clone has just a few counts. The rearrangement uses TRBV11-2 and TRBJ1-4; TRBD1 aligns across 8 bases. Germline V CDR1 and CDR2: SGHAT, FQNNGV. V was pared by 5 bases and J by 4 bases, with 6 bases of the junction left unmatched. This CDR3 is built from 15 residues. For the CDR3, the DNA is TGTGCCAGCAGCCTGTCAGGGGGCTTTAATGAAAAACTGTTTTTT. Amino acids: CASSLSGGFNEKLFF.

This clone was detected only a few times. The chain recombines TRBV2 with TRBJ2-1; 7 bases line up with TRBD2. This CDR3 is built from 12 residues. In germline, CDR1 is SNHLY, CDR2 FYNNEI. J was trimmed by 15 bases and V by 6 bases; bases with no gene match: 11. The CDR3 nucleotides read TGTGCCAGCAGGATGGGGGGGATTAGGTCGTTCTTC. Amino acids: CASRMGGIRSFF.

About this clone: The same CDR3 also results from other DNA sequences found in this sample. The V and J genes are TRBV7-9 and TRBJ2-3, with 11 bases matching TRBD2. This CDR3 is 15 amino acids long. The J segment lost 6 bases and the V segment lost 0 bases, leaving 2 bases of the junction unmatched. CDR1 and CDR2 from the germline V gene are SEHNR and FQNEAQ (reference sequence). This CDR3 is CASSLASGGADTQYF. CDR3 DNA: TGTGCCAGCAGCTTAGCTAGCGGGGGGGCTGATACGCAGTATTTT. The whole variable domain, remainder taken from reference TRBV7-9 and TRBJ2-3, is DTGVSQNPRHKITKRGQNVTFRCDPISEHNRLYWYRQTLGQGPEFLTYFQNEAQLEKSRLLSDRFSAERPKGSFSTLEIQRTEQGDSAMYLCASSLASGGADTQYFGPGTRLTVL.

This chain connects TRBV30 to TRBJ2-2; 10 nucleotides align to TRBD2. Trimming at V came to 3 bases and at J to 6 bases, leaving 7 bases not matched to a gene. The germline CDR1 and CDR2 sequences are GTSNPN and SVGIG (reference sequence). The CDR3 spans 15 residues. The CDR3 loop reads CAWRKRGGVAGELFF. CDR3 coding DNA: TGTGCCTGGAGAAAGCGGGGGGGTGTTGCCGGGGAGCTGTTTTTT.

The chain uses TRBV7-6 and TRBJ2-3; TRBD1 is a possible D gene (6 bases). The CDR3 runs 16 residues. Germline CDR1 reads SGHVS; CDR2 reads FNYEAQ. V was clipped by 5 bases and J by 1 base, with 16 bases between them. The CDR3, as DNA: TGTGCCAGCAGCCCCCTTAACGACAGGCGCACAGATACGCAGTATTTT. This encodes CASSPLNDRRTDTQYF.

The chain links TRBV28 to TRBJ1-5; 7 nucleotides align to TRBD1. This CDR3 comprises 16 residues. Germline V gene sequence: CDR1 MDHEN, CDR2 SYDVKM. The junction had 7 bases not matched to a gene; V was cut back by 2 bases and J by 3 bases. The CDR3 DNA follows: TGTGCCAGCAGTTTACCGACAGGGAATGCCAATCAGCCCCAGCATTTT. This encodes CASSLPTGNANQPQHF.

The sample holds one count of this clone. The chain recombines TRBV5-6 with TRBJ1-2; D is undetermined. This CDR3 is built from 13 residues. The ends were cut back, 4 bases at V and 10 bases at J, with 17 bases in the middle. Germline-derived CDR1 and CDR2 are SGHDT and YYEEEE. The CDR3 loop is CASSVPARGFYTF. In DNA, the CDR3 is TGTGCCAGCAGCGTTCCGGCCCGGGGATTCTACACCTTC.

The rearrangement joins TRBV2 to TRBJ1-2, with no clear D. Germline CDR1 SNHLY, CDR2 FYNNEI. This CDR3 contains 10 residues. V was pared by 10 bases and J by 4 bases, with 7 bases between. The CDR3 region is CATSSYGYTF. CDR3 nucleotides: TGTGCCACCTCCTCCTATGGCTACACCTTC.

The chain recombines TRBV30 with TRBJ2-5; no firm D call. Trimming pared 2 bases from V and 5 bases from J, leaving 6 bases between. The CDR3 is 11 amino acids. From germline, CDR1 is GTSNPN and CDR2 SVGIG (reference sequence). The CDR3 DNA reads TGTGCCTGGAGTATCTCGGAGACCCAGTACTTC. The encoded protein is CAWSISETQYF. The full variable domain, in which reference TRBV30 and TRBJ2-5 provide the parts outside the CDR3, is SQTIHQWPATLVQPVGSPLSLECTVEGTSNPNLYWYRQAAGRGLQLLFYSVGIGQISSEVPQNLSASRPQDRQFILSSKKLLLSDSGFYLCAWSISETQYFGPGTRLLVL.

The V and J genes are TRBV4-2 and TRBJ2-1, with 7 positions matching TRBD2. This CDR3 comprises 16 residues. Germline V gene lookup returns CDR1 LGHNA and CDR2 YNFKEQ. V shed 5 bases and J 11 bases; nucleotides not matched to a gene: 18. CDR3 protein: CASSSTGPRDYAKQFF. CDR3 DNA: TGTGCCAGCAGCTCTACTGGACCCCGGGACTACGCAAAGCAGTTCTTC.

The chain couples TRBV7-9 to TRBJ2-5, with TRBD2 matching 7 bases. The V gene's germline CDR1 is SEHNR and CDR2 FQNEAQ (reference sequence). The CDR3 extends over 13 amino acids. The V gene end was trimmed by 6 bases and the J gene end by 9 bases; junction bases not matched to a gene: 10. The CDR3 loop reads CASRRTSGGAQYF. Here the CDR3 DNA reads TGTGCCAGCAGGCGGACTAGTGGCGGGGCCCAGTACTTC.

The CDR3 sequence is CASSQVTGLSIGELFF. The CDR3 nucleotides read TGCGCCAGCAGCCAAGTTACGGGACTCTCTATCGGGGAGCTGTTTTTT. The chain is built from TRBV4-1 and TRBJ2-2, with D possibly being TRBD2 (6 bases). The CDR3 is 16 residues long. CDR1 is MGHRA and CDR2 is YSYEKL in the germline V gene. V was pared by 1 base and J by 7 bases, with 16 bases between.

This clone was recorded once. The rearrangement joins TRBV25-1 to TRBJ1-1, with D unclear. V was cut by 7 bases and J by 9 bases, with 18 bases left in between. The CDR3 is made up of 13 amino acids. CDR1 is MGHDK and CDR2 is SYGVNS in the germline V gene. This CDR3 reads CASTAAESVKAFF. In nucleotides, the CDR3 is TGTGCCAGCACTGCCGCGGAATCGGTGAAAGCTTTCTTT.

The chain recombines TRBV19 with TRBJ1-5, with a tentative D call TRBD1 (5 bases). The germline gives CDR1 LNHDA, CDR2 SQIVND (reference sequence). CDR3 length: 15 amino acids. The V and J ends lost 0 bases and 5 bases respectively, with 11 bases between them. In nucleotides, the CDR3 is TGTGCCAGTAGTATAGATCCAGGGCTCCATCAGCCCCAGCATTTT. Residues: CASSIDPGLHQPQHF.

This chain links TRBV2 with TRBJ2-5; weak D call: TRBD1 (6 bases). This CDR3 spans 13 amino acids. Trimming shortened V by 8 bases and J by 4 bases, and 14 bases separated the two germline ends. The germline CDR1 and CDR2 sequences are SNHLY and FYNNEI. The CDR3 bases are TGTGCCAGCTCGGGTGGACAGAGAGAGACCCAGTACTTC. Its translation is CASSGGQRETQYF.

The chain employs TRBV6-1 and TRBJ1-1, with TRBD1 as a possible D gene (5 bases). Germline loops: CDR1 MNHNS, CDR2 SASEGT. The V end lost 7 bases, the J end lost 6 bases, and 18 bases lay between the germline ends. This CDR3 is 14 amino acids long. CDR3 amino acids: CASMGDGWGAEAFF. CDR3 DNA: TGTGCCAGCATGGGGGATGGCTGGGGGGCTGAAGCTTTCTTT.

This chain links TRBV6-5 with TRBJ1-2, with a tentative D call TRBD1 (6 bases). CDR3 size: 14 residues. V was cut by 6 bases and J by 4 bases, with 15 bases left in between. The germline V gene encodes CDR1 MNHEY and CDR2 SVGAGI. In nucleotides, the CDR3 is TGTGCCAGCAGGGGAACAGGGAAAGGCTATGGCTACACCTTC. Translated: CASRGTGKGYGYTF.

V usage is TRBV2 and J usage is TRBJ1-5; TRBD1 is a possible D gene (5 bases). CDR1 and CDR2 from the germline V gene are SNHLY and FYNNEI. V was shortened by 5 bases and J by 5 bases, with 16 bases between the two germline ends. The CDR3 sequence is 15 residues long. The CDR3 nucleotides read TGTGCCAGCAGTCCTAGTCGTAGGGGCGATCAGCCCCAGCATTTT. Translated, it gives CASSPSRRGDQPQHF.

The rearrangement uses TRBV7-3 and TRBJ2-1, with 9 bases lining up with TRBD1. Trimming took 3 bases from V and 6 from J; bases not matched to a gene: 6. Germline values: CDR1 SGHTA, CDR2 FQGTGA. The CDR3 has 15 residues. The CDR3 loop reads CASSFRDRDFNEQFF. The CDR3 bases are TGTGCCAGCAGCTTCCGGGACAGGGACTTCAATGAGCAGTTCTTC.

V and J are TRBV7-9 and TRBJ2-6; D is perhaps TRBD1 (6 bases). Germline assignment: CDR1 SEHNR and CDR2 FQNEAQ (reference sequence). The V gene lost 1 base and the J gene lost 4 bases, with 8 bases spanning the gap. The CDR3 is 15 amino acids. Written as DNA, the CDR3 is TGTGCCAGCAGCTTAGTCAGGGGAGGGGCCAACGTCCTGACTTTC. This translates into CASSLVRGGANVLTF.

V is TRBV4-2 and J is TRBJ2-4; D possibly corresponds to TRBD1 (8 bases). This CDR3 is built from 16 residues. Per germline, CDR1 LGHNA and CDR2 YNFKEQ. V was pared by 2 bases and J by 12 bases, with 23 bases between. CDR3 DNA sequence: TGTGCCAGCAGCCAACCTAACACCGGGGGGACAGGCAGTCAGTACTTC. Translating gives CASSQPNTGGTGSQYF.